Given below is one T cell receptor (beta chain) in context. The assay was immunoSEQ multiplex PCR, and TCRdb's table has in-frame clones only and misses some. This table has more than 80,000 clones, around 81% appearing once. The data originate from a study of blood T cell repertoires in COVID-19. As for the study in general: Both acute and convalescent COVID-19 samples were obtained from the United States, Italy and Spain.

Trimming shortened V by 4 bases and J by 8 bases, and 12 bases separated the two germline ends. The CDR3 runs to 12 residues. Germline V CDR1 and CDR2: GTSNPN, SVGIG (reference sequence). This chain links TRBV30 with TRBJ2-1; maybe TRBD2 (5 bases). Material: peripheral blood. The receptor's source is a woman between 65 and 79 years old with acute or convalescent COVID-19. CDR3 DNA: TGTGCCTGGACTAGCCGTTTTGATGAGCAGTTCTTC. It encodes CAWTSRFDEQFF.